Below are 7 T cell receptor beta chains sequenced from a single sample in a study of T-cell reconstitution after alpha-beta-depleted transplantation in children. Unique molecular identifiers were built into the TCRbeta library. TCRdb reprocessed the PCR reads with MiXCR, giving one entry per CDR3 protein. The sample carries around 600,000 distinct CDR3 sequences, about 23% recorded once. Sequences were derived from PBMCs, mostly from graft donor cells, sampled 360 days after TCRalphabeta/CD19-depleted stem cell transplant. These TCRs come from a boy younger than two who had a stem cell transplant for acute myeloid leukemia, so the T cells may come from the graft donor.

CDR3 sequence reads: CSAPWTSGGEGTGELFF. CDR3 DNA sequence: TGCAGTGCTCCTTGGACTAGCGGGGGGGAAGGCACCGGGGAGCTGTTTTTT. The chain joins TRBV20-1 to TRBJ2-2; 15 positions match TRBD2. V was pared by 5 bases and J by 4 bases, with 8 bases of the junction left unmatched. The CDR3 is made up of 17 amino acids. Looked up from germline, CDR1 is DFQATT and CDR2 is SNEGSKA (reference sequence).

At least ten counts were recorded for this clonotype. The V call is TRBV20-1, the J call TRBJ2-7; D might be TRBD2 (5 bases). Germline CDR1 is DFQATT and CDR2 is SNEGSKA (reference sequence). Trimming took off 0 bases at V and 0 bases at J, with 6 bases between the two ends. The CDR3 is made up of 13 amino acids. CDR3 sequence reads: CSARDTSSYEQYF. In nucleotides, the CDR3 is TGCAGTGCTAGAGATACTAGCTCCTACGAGCAGTACTTC.

This clonotype showed up many times. The genes are TRBV28 and TRBJ2-1, with 8 bases that match TRBD2. After removal of 3 bases from V and 1 base from J, the junction contained 5 bases not matched to a gene. Per germline, CDR1 MDHEN and CDR2 SYDVKM. The CDR3 spans 16 residues. CDR3 coding DNA: TGTGCCAGCAGTTTGAGCGGGGGACCTTCCTACAATGAGCAGTTCTTC. This gives the protein CASSLSGGPSYNEQFF.

This clonotype has just a few counts. Here the CDR3 DNA reads TGCAGTGCTAGAACTGTGAGCACAGATACGCAGTATTTT. It translates to CSARTVSTDTQYF. The gene calls are TRBV20-1 and TRBJ2-3; D unresolved. Germline V gene sequence: CDR1 DFQATT, CDR2 SNEGSKA (reference sequence). This CDR3 has 13 residues. V was trimmed by 2 bases and J by 0 bases, leaving 6 bases between them.

The chain is built from TRBV10-3 and TRBJ2-7; TRBD1 matches at 7 bases. With V trimmed by 4 bases and J by 4 bases, 10 bases remained unmatched. The CDR3 is made up of 15 amino acids. Germline V gene data show CDR1 as ENHRY and CDR2 as SYGVKD. CDR3: CAISGGTASRYEQYF. The CDR3 DNA follows: TGTGCCATCAGTGGAGGGACAGCCTCGAGGTACGAGCAGTACTTC.

V and J are TRBV11-2 and TRBJ2-7; D is perhaps TRBD1 or TRBD2 (7 bases each). With 2 bases removed from V and 6 bases from J, the gap between germline ends came to 14 bases. This CDR3 contains 14 residues. CDR1 and CDR2 from the germline V gene are SGHAT and FQNNGV. The CDR3 region has the DNA TGTGCCAGCAGCTTACCGACAGGGAGGGTCGAGCAGTACGTC. This codes for CASSLPTGRVEQYV.

This clonotype showed up just a few times. The V call is TRBV20-1, the J call TRBJ1-2, with TRBD1 identical over 8 bases. The CDR3 runs to 12 residues. V lost 7 bases to trimming and J lost 4 bases; unmatched junction nucleotides: 5. Germline-derived CDR1 and CDR2 are DFQATT and SNEGSKA (reference sequence). CDR3 DNA: TGCAGTGAGACAGGGGTCCTCTATGGCTACACCTTC. Amino acid sequence: CSETGVLYGYTF.